This T cell receptor (beta chain) is from a study of T-cell reconstitution after alpha-beta-depleted transplantation in children. Unique molecular identifiers featured in how the TCRbeta library was prepared. TCRdb re-called the PCR reads with MiXCR, one entry per CDR3 protein. The sample carries hundreds of thousands of distinct CDR3 sequences, around 15% recorded once. Study-level findings and limits: The origin of high day-60 TCRbeta diversity in some patients lay in surviving recipient T cells and thymic progenitors. When one year had passed after transplant, most T-cell counts and diversity came from newly produced T cells. Reports say that about two months after transplant, the alpha-beta T cells came out of several hundred graft clones that had expanded.

V dropped 6 bases and J dropped 5 bases, with 19 bases sitting between them. Germline V CDR1 and CDR2: MNHNS, SASEGT. CDR3 length equals 15 residues. In this sample, this clonotype turned up a few times. Antigen unknown. The receptor comes from a male patient under 10 years old who had a stem cell transplant for acute lymphoblastic leukemia, so the T cells may come from the graft donor. Sequencing was performed on PBMCs, mostly from graft donor cells, taken 360 days after TCRalphabeta/CD19-depleted stem cell transplant. V usage is TRBV6-1 and J usage is TRBJ2-5, with D possibly TRBD2 on 5 matching bases. The CDR3 DNA reads as TGTGCCAGCAGCCGCAGCGGTAGGATGGTGGAGACCCAGTACTTC. Residues: CASSRSGRMVETQYF.